The rows below give T cell receptor beta chains drawn from one sample of a study of cytomegalovirus exposure and HLA in healthy donors. Profiling relied on immunoSEQ multiplex PCR, and the TCRdb table lists in-frame clones only, not all of them. The sample includes 95,000 to 120,000 clones, 65% to 85% seen only once; the top ten take 5.4%. The sequencing input was PBMCs. These receptors were obtained from a woman between 25 and 40 years old in good health and CMV-seropositive. Both conserved end residues are part of each CDR3. Each record gives: V gene, CDR3 protein.

V: TRBV11-3; CDR3: CASSLVTGLNEQFF
V: TRBV12-5; CDR3: CASGLPRGLLGYTF
V: TRBV11-3; CDR3: CASSSLMDTEGYEQYF
V: TRBV5-1; CDR3: CASSPTGGTYEQYF
V: TRBV7-6; CDR3: CASSPLAGGGTGELFF
V: TRBV5-1; CDR3: CASSPGQNNSPLHF
V: TRBV6-1; CDR3: CASSFTNTGELFF
V: TRBV30; CDR3: CAWSEPAGGHYGYTF
V: TRBV19; CDR3: CASSQDRNQPQHF
V: TRBV11-3; CDR3: CASSFTGQNSPLHF
V: TRBV7-9; CDR3: CASSLSGSSYEQYF
V: TRBV5-6; CDR3: CASSLVPSSTDTQYF
V: TRBV5-1; CDR3: CASSDPGEYGYTF
V: TRBV12-5; CDR3: CARLQGATATNEKLFF
V: TRBV5-1; CDR3: CASSGPGQESSGNTIYF
V: TRBV5-4; CDR3: CASSRTGGRAFF
V: TRBV13; CDR3: CASSPPPSGVTDTQYF
V: TRBV10-3; CDR3: CAISERGGNTEAFF
V: TRBV15; CDR3: CATSRAASQGYEQYF
V: TRBV18; CDR3: CASSQLRNQPQHF
V: TRBV7-6; CDR3: CASSLDLAGIDEQYF
V: TRBV29-1; CDR3: CSVAAPANTGELFF
V: TRBV5-1; CDR3: CASRDSQYEQYF